These 30 T cell receptor beta chains came from one sample sequenced in a study of cytomegalovirus exposure and HLA in healthy donors (dated by TCRdb to the late 2010s). Libraries were prepared through the immunoSEQ multiplex PCR assay. The multiplex PCR relied on a mix of 60 forward primers for TCR Vbeta segments and 13 reverse primers for TCR Jbeta segments. The immuneACCESS repertoire file appears here via TCRdb, limited to in-frame rearrangements. These files lack a portion of the clones; in checked studies, under half of the deficit traces to unresolved V genes, and the cause of the others is not known. Recorded for this sample are about 200,000 clones; roughly 85% of them occurred a single time. Approximately 2.1% of the sample rests with the top ten. Sample: PBMCs. The receptor source for this set is a woman between 45 and 65 years old in good health and CMV-seronegative.

DNA of the CDR3: TGCGCCAGCAGCTTGGCCGCGAGCTCCTACAATGAGCAGTTCTTC. It yields the protein CASSLAASSYNEQFF. The chain joins TRBV5-1 to TRBJ2-1; D is undetermined. The germline gives CDR1 SGHRS, CDR2 YFSETQ. V was shortened by 0 bases and J by 0 bases, with 7 bases between the two germline ends. The CDR3 sequence is 15 residues long.

This chain links TRBV5-4 with TRBJ2-4, with a possible D match to TRBD1 (6 bases). Germline lookup yields CDR1 SGHNT and CDR2 YYREEE (reference sequence). The germline V and J ends were trimmed by 4 bases and 8 bases, with 22 bases remaining between them. The CDR3 sequence is 16 residues long. CDR3 protein: CASSQTTTGPEDIQYF. In DNA form, the CDR3 reads TGTGCCAGCAGCCAGACCACGACAGGCCCGGAGGACATTCAGTACTTC.

The gene calls are TRBV28 and TRBJ1-2; TRBD1 matches at 8 bases. Germline V lookup: CDR1 MDHEN, CDR2 SYDVKM. The ends lost 5 bases at V and 5 bases at J; junction bases unmatched: 13. This CDR3 comprises 16 residues. CDR3 sequence: CASSPPTGARGYGYTF. CDR3 sequence (DNA): TGTGCCAGCAGTCCCCCGACAGGGGCCAGGGGGTATGGCTACACCTTC.

V gene TRBV4-3 combines with J gene TRBJ2-2; D gene uncertain. Germline V gene lookup returns CDR1 LGHNA and CDR2 YSLEER. Deletions cut 2 bases from V and 6 bases from J, with 10 bases between. The CDR3 extends over 14 amino acids. The CDR3, as DNA: TGCGCCAGCAGCCAATCCCCCCGGGCCGGGGAGCTGTTTTTT. The encoded protein is CASSQSPRAGELFF.

J is TRBJ2-3 and V is TRBV7-3; D gene uncertain. The germline V and J ends were trimmed by 5 bases and 0 bases, with 9 bases remaining between them. Germline CDR1 reads SGHTA; CDR2 reads FQGTGA. The CDR3 consists of 14 residues. CDR3 in DNA: TGTGCCAGCAGCCCCTATGTTAGCACAGATACGCAGTATTTT. Amino acids: CASSPYVSTDTQYF.

The chain combines TRBV11-2 with TRBJ2-2; TRBD2 agrees at 10 bases. The CDR3 sequence is 14 residues long. The V and J ends lost 6 bases and 8 bases, in that order; junction bases with no gene match: 6. In germline, CDR1 is SGHAT, CDR2 FQNNGV. CDR3 residues: CASRRTSGLGELFF. DNA of the CDR3: TGTGCCAGCAGACGGACTAGCGGATTGGGGGAGCTGTTTTTT.

This chain links TRBV29-1 with TRBJ2-7; tentative D call: TRBD1 (9 bases). Germline-derived CDR1 and CDR2 are SQVTM and ANQGSEA. This CDR3 has 14 residues. V lost 4 bases to trimming and J lost 6 bases, with 19 bases between them. In nucleotides, the CDR3 is TGCAGCGTTGGACGGGGGACAGGGACTAGCGAGCAGTACTTC. It is translated as CSVGRGTGTSEQYF.

The V gene is TRBV5-6, the J gene TRBJ2-2; 9 bases agree with TRBD1. V was clipped by 4 bases and J by 5 bases; unmatched bases: 12. CDR1 is SGHDT and CDR2 is YYEEEE in the germline V gene. The CDR3 is made up of 17 amino acids. This chain's CDR3 is CASSGGQGGFVTGELFF. The CDR3 bases are TGTGCCAGCAGCGGGGGACAGGGAGGTTTTGTTACCGGGGAGCTGTTTTTT.

The chain couples TRBV19 to TRBJ2-5; 10 bases line up with TRBD1. After removal of 5 bases from V and 5 bases from J, the junction contained 11 bases not matched to a gene. CDR3 size: 16 residues. Germline V gives CDR1 LNHDA, CDR2 SQIVND (reference sequence). The CDR3 DNA is TGTGCCAGTAGTCCCCAGGACAGGGGGACAACGGAGACCCAGTACTTC. This translates into CASSPQDRGTTETQYF.

This clone has only a few counts. This sequence joins TRBV19 and TRBJ1-5; no firm D call. Germline CDR1 reads LNHDA; CDR2 reads SQIVND (reference sequence). Deletions cut 4 bases from V and 2 bases from J, with 9 bases between. The CDR3 contains 14 residues. The CDR3 DNA reads TGTGCCAGTAGTACCCCCCCTCGCAATCAGCCCCAGCATTTT. This codes for CASSTPPRNQPQHF. The whole variable domain, filled in from reference TRBV19 and TRBJ1-5, reads DGGITQSPKYLFRKEGQNVTLSCEQNLNHDAMYWYRQDPGQGLRLIYYSQIVNDFQKGDIAEGYSVSREKKESFPLTVTSAQKNPTAFYLCASSTPPRNQPQHFGDGTRLSIL.

The chain carries TRBV11-2 and TRBJ2-1; 11 bases line up with TRBD2. J was trimmed by 5 bases and V by 5 bases; bases with no gene match: 8. The CDR3 runs 16 residues. The germline CDR1 and CDR2 sequences are SGHAT and FQNNGV. Here the CDR3 DNA reads TGTGCCAGCAGCCCCACCGGGACTAGCGGTAACAATGAGCAGTTCTTC. Translated: CASSPTGTSGNNEQFF.

This clone was detected only a few times. The chain is built from TRBV7-2 and TRBJ2-1; 9 bases agree with TRBD2. The CDR3 covers 15 residues. CDR1 SGHTA and CDR2 FQGNSA come from the germline V gene. The J segment lost 4 bases and the V segment lost 5 bases, leaving 6 bases of the junction unmatched. Here the CDR3 DNA reads TGTGCCAGCAGCCGGCAAGCGGGAGGATACAATGAGCAGTTCTTC. This translates into CASSRQAGGYNEQFF.

A word on this clone: One junction end disagrees with the germline gene, perhaps due to a read error. The CDR3 here is CSSSPNTEAFF. CDR3 nucleotides: TGTTCCAGCAGCCCAAACACTGAAGCTTTCTTT. This chain links TRBV7-9 with TRBJ1-1; D gene ambiguous. Germline loops: CDR1 SEHNR, CDR2 FQNEAQ (reference sequence). The CDR3 has 11 residues.

The chain uses TRBV9 and TRBJ2-3, with a tentative D call TRBD2 (5 bases). Germline V gives CDR1 SGDLS, CDR2 YYNGEE. Trimming cost V 0 bases and J 2 bases, with 10 bases left between them. CDR3 length equals 15 residues. The chain's CDR3 is CASSVGSGNTDTQYF. The CDR3 DNA is TGTGCCAGCAGCGTAGGGAGCGGAAACACAGATACGCAGTATTTT.

The sample holds a few counts of this clone. The chain recombines TRBV7-9 with TRBJ1-1, with a tentative D call TRBD1 (5 bases). Trimming cost V 5 bases and J 6 bases, with 16 bases left between them. Germline V gene lookup returns CDR1 SEHNR and CDR2 FQNEAQ (reference sequence). This CDR3 has 14 amino acids. This CDR3 reads CASSPDRTVPEAFF. The CDR3 DNA follows: TGTGCCAGCAGCCCTGACAGAACGGTCCCTGAAGCTTTCTTT.

This chain joins TRBV6-1 and TRBJ1-3; a weak D match, TRBD1 (6 bases). CDR1 MNHNS and CDR2 SASEGT come from the germline V gene. The CDR3 length is 14 residues. Trimming stripped 7 bases from V and 7 bases from J, with 17 bases between. Written as DNA, the CDR3 is TGTGCCAGCATCCGTCCCGGGACACGGAACACCATATATTTT. Amino acid sequence: CASIRPGTRNTIYF.

This chain joins TRBV2 and TRBJ2-1; 12 bases line up with TRBD2. This CDR3 comprises 18 residues. Trimming removed 3 bases from V and 7 bases from J; junction bases left unmatched: 13. The germline gives CDR1 SNHLY, CDR2 FYNNEI. DNA for the CDR3: TGTGCCAGCAGTGATGGGGGTCTAGCGGGAGGGCTGGTAAATGAGCAGTTCTTC. Amino acid sequence: CASSDGGLAGGLVNEQFF. The full variable domain, with the rest looked up from reference TRBV2 and TRBJ2-1, is EPEVTQTPSHQVTQMGQEVILRCVPISNHLYFYWYRQILGQKVEFLVSFYNNEISEKSEIFDDQFSVERPDGSNFTLKIRSTKLEDSAMYFCASSDGGLAGGLVNEQFFGPGTRLTVL.

The chain has TRBV28 and TRBJ2-5, with 8 bases fitting TRBD2. Germline CDR1 is MDHEN and CDR2 is SYDVKM. The CDR3 is made up of 15 amino acids. V trimming: 1 base; J trimming: 4 bases; junction bases outside the gene matches: 5. In nucleotides, the CDR3 is TGTGCCAGCAGTTTATTCGGGGCGGGGGGAGAGACCCAGTACTTC. It is translated as CASSLFGAGGETQYF.

The V call is TRBV5-1, the J call TRBJ2-2; D uncertain. Germline CDR1 SGHRS, CDR2 YFSETQ. With 0 bases removed from V and 7 bases from J, the gap between germline ends came to 13 bases. This CDR3 has 15 amino acids. CDR3 DNA: TGCGCCAGCAGCTTGGAATTTCCCGCAGGCGGGGAGCTGTTTTTT. It specifies CASSLEFPAGGELFF.

The chain carries TRBV28 and TRBJ1-1; D is unresolved. Germline CDR1 MDHEN, CDR2 SYDVKM. The V end lost 0 bases, the J end lost 3 bases, and 5 bases lay between the germline ends. The CDR3 spans 13 residues. CDR3 region: CASSLWAYTEAFF. The CDR3 region has the DNA TGTGCCAGCAGTTTATGGGCCTACACTGAAGCTTTCTTT.

Of note for this clone: The same CDR3 arises from other DNA sequences in this sample as well. The rearrangement uses TRBV18 and TRBJ2-5; D ambiguous. The CDR3 loop spans 11 amino acids. Germline CDR1 KGHSH, CDR2 LQKENI. With 5 bases removed from V and 2 bases from J, the gap between germline ends came to 3 bases. This CDR3 is CASSSQETQYF. The CDR3 DNA sequence: TGTGCCAGCTCATCACAAGAGACCCAGTACTTC.

This clone was counted once. The chain employs TRBV11-2 and TRBJ2-7, with 7 positions matching TRBD2. J was trimmed by 5 bases and V by 5 bases; bases with no gene match: 15. The CDR3 extends over 16 amino acids. Germline V gene sequence: CDR1 SGHAT, CDR2 FQNNGV. CDR3 protein: CASSAQTSRVGHEQYF. The CDR3 coding sequence is TGTGCCAGCAGCGCCCAGACTAGCAGGGTGGGACACGAGCAGTACTTC.

The V gene is TRBV19, the J gene TRBJ2-7, with TRBD1 matching 8 bases. This CDR3 is 14 amino acids long. V dropped 1 base and J dropped 4; count of bases not matched to a gene: 3. In germline, CDR1 is LNHDA, CDR2 SQIVND (reference sequence). The CDR3 DNA is TGTGCCAGTAGTATAGCGGGACAGGAGTACGAGCAGTACTTC. This sequence encodes CASSIAGQEYEQYF.

The V gene is TRBV15, the J gene TRBJ2-3; 9 positions match TRBD2. CDR3 length equals 18 residues. Germline CDR1 reads LNHNV; CDR2 reads YYDKDF (reference sequence). The trim removed 0 bases at V and 4 bases at J, leaving 11 bases unmatched. The CDR3 region is CATSRDVSRAGGPDTQYF. The CDR3 DNA is TGTGCCACCAGCAGAGATGTTTCGCGAGCGGGAGGACCAGATACGCAGTATTTT.

CDR3 DNA sequence: TGCGCCAGTACGGCGGACACCACCAGCAATGAGCAGTTCTTC. Its protein product is CASTADTTSNEQFF. The chain recombines TRBV5-1 with TRBJ2-1; D possibly corresponds to TRBD1 (5 bases). Germline CDR1 SGHRS, CDR2 YFSETQ. V lost 8 bases and J lost 6, with 18 bases in between. This CDR3 has 14 residues.

The chain employs TRBV5-1 and TRBJ2-7, with TRBD1 matching 8 bases. This CDR3 has 15 residues. Per the germline V gene, CDR1 is SGHRS and CDR2 is YFSETQ. V lost 0 bases and J lost 4; bases outside the gene matches: 6. CDR3 amino acids: CASSLAGTGPYEQYF. The CDR3 DNA is TGCGCCAGCAGCTTGGCCGGGACAGGACCTTACGAGCAGTACTTC.

The V gene is TRBV7-9, the J gene TRBJ2-7, with TRBD1 matching over 9 bases. The junction had 10 bases not matched to a gene; V was cut back by 5 bases and J by 5 bases. The CDR3 is made up of 15 amino acids. CDR1 is SEHNR and CDR2 is FQNEAQ in the germline V gene (reference sequence). The CDR3 loop is CASSGPTGGVHEQYF. CDR3 nucleotide sequence: TGTGCCAGCAGCGGCCCGACAGGGGGGGTCCACGAGCAGTACTTC.

This chain uses TRBV5-1 with TRBJ1-1; maybe TRBD1 (5 bases). Trimming stripped 4 bases from V and 4 bases from J, with 8 bases between. The CDR3 length is 12 residues. Germline V CDR1 and CDR2: SGHRS, YFSETQ. CDR3 sequence reads: CASSPRGTEAFF. The CDR3 nucleotides read TGCGCCAGCAGCCCTAGGGGCACTGAAGCTTTCTTT. Full variable domain (outside the CDR3, taken from reference TRBV5-1 and TRBJ1-1): KAGVTQTPRYLIKTRGQQVTLSCSPISGHRSVSWYQQTPGQGLQFLFEYFSETQRNKGNFPGRFSGRQFSNSRSEMNVSTLELGDSALYLCASSPRGTEAFFGQGTRLTVV.

The chain has TRBV28 and TRBJ2-7; 11 bases line up with TRBD1. V lost 6 bases to trimming and J lost 2 bases; unmatched junction nucleotides: 6. CDR3 length equals 15 residues. Germline V CDR1 and CDR2: MDHEN, SYDVKM. The CDR3 here is CASSLGQGAAYEQYF. The DNA of the CDR3 is TGTGCCAGCAGCCTTGGACAGGGGGCTGCCTACGAGCAGTACTTC.

The chain uses TRBV28 and TRBJ2-1; 9 nucleotides agree with TRBD2. The CDR3 is made up of 17 amino acids. The ends lost 5 bases at V and 4 bases at J; junction bases unmatched: 12. Germline V gene data show CDR1 as MDHEN and CDR2 as SYDVKM. The CDR3 coding sequence is TGTGCCAGCAGTATCCTCTTAGCGGGAGTACGGTACAATGAGCAGTTCTTC. Its translation: CASSILLAGVRYNEQFF.